A selection of T cell receptor beta chains follows, all from one sample in a study of T cells of healthy individuals. TCRdb ran MiXCR on the 5' RACE reads and lists one entry per CDR3 protein. This sample has about 41,000 distinct CDR3 sequences, with about 4.2% found just once. Receptor source: a human donor in good health. Each CDR3 is given with its conserved first and last residue. A D gene is named only where the DNA matches it firmly. Clone size appears in some rows only: once, few, many, or a class for an expanded clone.

>TRBJ2-1|many|-|TRBV29-1
CSVPDSWVNEQFF
TGCAGCGTTCCCGACAGTTGGGTCAATGAGCAGTTCTTC
>TRBJ2-7|few|-|TRBV27
CASSPYEQYF
TGTGCCAGCAGTCCCTACGAGCAGTACTTC
>TRBJ2-7|-|TRBD2|TRBV19
CASSIRLAGGPLFEQYF
TGTGCCAGTAGTATACGACTAGCGGGGGGGCCTCTCTTCGAGCAGTACTTC
>TRBJ2-3|few|TRBD2|TRBV2
CASSTGTSGSTDTQYF
TGTGCCAGCAGTACCGGGACTAGCGGGAGCACAGATACGCAGTATTTT
>TRBJ2-3|many|-|TRBV29-1
CSVEDPQRTEAQYF
TGCAGCGTTGAAGATCCGCAGCGGACGGAGGCGCAGTATTTT
>TRBJ1-5|many|TRBD1|TRBV10-3
CAISEGQGKNQPQHF
TGTGCCATCAGTGAAGGACAGGGGAAGAATCAGCCCCAGCATTTT
>TRBJ1-3|-|TRBD1|TRBV18
CASQDRGNSGNTIYF
TGTGCCAGCCAAGACAGGGGAAACTCTGGAAACACCATATATTTT
>TRBJ2-3|many|TRBD2|TRBV20-1
CSAIGSGGATDTQYF
TGCAGTGCTATTGGTAGCGGGGGGGCCACAGATACGCAGTATTTT
>TRBJ2-3|few|TRBD2|TRBV30
CASEGPSGGDHYSTDTQYF
TGTGCCTCCGAAGGGCCTAGCGGGGGCGACCATTATAGCACAGATACGCAGTATTTT
>TRBJ1-5|-|-|TRBV10-3
CAISGESNQPQHF
TGTGCCATCAGTGGAGAGAGCAATCAGCCCCAGCATTTT
>TRBJ2-5|many|TRBD1|TRBV12-3/TRBV12-4
CASSFNTGTGSRETQYF
TGTGCCAGCAGTTTCAATACCGGGACAGGGTCGCGTGAGACCCAGTACTTC
>TRBJ1-6|many|-|TRBV6-5
CASSYVRFESPLHF
TGTGCCAGCAGTTACGTTCGGTTCGAGTCACCCCTCCACTTT
>TRBJ2-3|-|-|TRBV2
CASEAGPDTQYF
TGTGCCAGCGAGGCGGGCCCAGATACGCAGTATTTT
>TRBJ2-1|many|-|TRBV24-1
CATSITGANEQFF
TGTGCCACCAGTATTACTGGGGCCAATGAGCAGTTCTTC
>TRBJ2-7|few|TRBD2|TRBV6-2/TRBV6-3
CASSFRTSGKSLAWEQYF
TGTGCCAGCAGCTTCCGGACTAGCGGGAAGAGCCTTGCTTGGGAGCAGTACTTC
>TRBJ2-1|few|TRBD1|TRBV27
CASSLSRDRGRNEQFF
TGTGCCAGCAGTTTATCCCGGGACAGGGGTCGAAATGAGCAGTTCTTC
>TRBJ2-3|few|TRBD1|TRBV5-1
CASSLVVGDRDILDTQYF
TGCGCCAGCAGCTTGGTAGTAGGGGACAGGGATATTTTAGATACGCAGTATTTT
>TRBJ1-5|many|-|TRBV30
CAWSRTYNQPQHF
TGTGCCTGGAGTCGGACCTACAATCAGCCCCAGCATTTT
>TRBJ1-1|few|-|TRBV13
CASSWGTDGTEAFF
TGTGCCAGCAGCTGGGGGACGGACGGCACTGAAGCTTTCTTT
>TRBJ1-2|many|TRBD1|TRBV12-3/TRBV12-4
CASSNRGGYTF
TGTGCCAGCAGTAACAGGGGTGGCTACACCTTC
>TRBJ1-1|-|-|TRBV2
CASQREENTEAFF
TGTGCCAGCCAAAGGGAAGAGAACACTGAAGCTTTCTTT
>TRBJ2-3|few|TRBD2|TRBV20-1
CSARDETSGWDTQYF
TGCAGTGCTAGAGATGAGACTAGCGGGTGGGATACGCAGTATTTT
>TRBJ2-3|many|-|TRBV14
CASSQDRFSDTRDTQYF
TGTGCCAGCAGCCAAGACCGCTTTTCGGACACCAGAGATACGCAGTATTTT
>TRBJ1-5|few|-|TRBV24-1
CATSGPLRDRDQPQHF
TGTGCCACCAGTGGTCCCCTCCGGGACCGAGATCAGCCCCAGCATTTT
>TRBJ2-4|few|TRBD2|TRBV5-6
CASGVAGGYDIQYF
TGTGCCAGCGGGGTAGCGGGAGGATATGACATTCAGTACTTC
>TRBJ2-2|many|-|TRBV3-1
CASSQSALYRAGPVFGELFF
TGTGCCAGCAGCCAATCGGCTCTGTATCGGGCAGGTCCGGTTTTCGGGGAGCTGTTTTTT
>TRBJ2-7|few|-|TRBV7-3
CASSLTGTFRYEQYF
TGTGCCAGCAGCTTAACAGGGACTTTTAGATACGAGCAGTACTTC
>TRBJ1-1|many|-|TRBV29-1
CSARSGGDTEAFF
TGCAGCGCTCGAAGTGGGGGGGATACTGAAGCTTTCTTT
>TRBJ2-3|many|-|TRBV7-2
CASSLAGTSTDTQYF
TGTGCCAGCAGCTTGGCGGGAACTAGCACAGATACGCAGTATTTT
>TRBJ1-1|many|-|TRBV10-1
CASSEDWNTEAFF
TGCGCCAGCAGTGAGGACTGGAACACTGAAGCTTTCTTT
>TRBJ2-7|-|-|TRBV4-2
CASSQDVGAGHYEQYF
TGTGCCAGCAGCCAAGACGTGGGTGCGGGCCACTACGAGCAGTACTTC
>TRBJ2-1|-|TRBD2|TRBV4-1
CASSQRLAGYMDEQFF
TGCGCCAGCAGCCAAAGACTAGCGGGGTATATGGATGAGCAGTTCTTC
>TRBJ2-1|few|-|TRBV14
CASSQGYVTYNEQFF
TGTGCCAGCAGCCAAGGATACGTCACCTACAATGAGCAGTTCTTC
>TRBJ2-1|many|TRBD1|TRBV6-2/TRBV6-3
CASRQKTTDRAYNEQFF
TGTGCCAGCAGACAGAAAACCACTGACAGGGCCTACAATGAGCAGTTCTTC
>TRBJ1-1|many|TRBD1|TRBV7-2
CASRPRQGLMNTEAFF
TGTGCCAGCAGACCCCGACAGGGTCTGATGAACACTGAAGCTTTCTTT
>TRBJ2-1|-|-|TRBV7-3
CASSLGGKEQFF
TGTGCCAGCAGCTTAGGGGGGAAGGAGCAGTTCTTC
>TRBJ1-4|-|-|TRBV12-3/TRBV12-4
CASSLGWGRELFF
TGTGCCAGCAGTTTGGGGTGGGGAAGGGAACTGTTTTTT
>TRBJ1-2|few|-|TRBV14
CASSQESFGGSYGYTF
TGTGCCAGCAGCCAAGAGTCGTTCGGAGGCTCCTATGGCTACACCTTC
>TRBJ2-1|few|-|TRBV7-9
CASSRILGAAYNEQFF
TGTGCCAGCAGCCGCATTTTAGGGGCAGCCTACAATGAGCAGTTCTTC
>TRBJ2-7|many|TRBD1|TRBV19
CAGPGQASYEQYF
TGTGCCGGGCCCGGACAGGCCTCCTACGAGCAGTACTTC
>TRBJ1-1|many|-|TRBV6-5
CASSPQGTEAFF
TGTGCCAGCAGCCCCCAGGGGACTGAAGCTTTCTTT
>TRBJ2-1|many|TRBD2|TRBV3-1
CASSQPRTRNGLYEQFF
TGTGCCAGCAGCCAACCCCGGACTAGGAACGGTCTCTATGAGCAGTTCTTC
>TRBJ2-3|-|-|TRBV3-1
CASSQDLMPAFWDTQYF
TGTGCCAGCAGCCAAGATCTGATGCCGGCCTTTTGGGATACGCAGTATTTT
>TRBJ1-6|-|-|TRBV3-1
CASSQGTNSPLHF
TGTGCCAGCAGCCAAGGAACAAATTCACCCCTCCACTTT
>TRBJ2-3|many|TRBD2|TRBV6-6
CASSYFGTSGKDTQYF
TGTGCCAGCAGTTACTTCGGGACTAGTGGTAAAGATACGCAGTATTTT
>TRBJ1-3|-|-|TRBV20-1
CSARDSGSYVDTIYF
TGCAGTGCTAGAGATTCTGGGAGTTATGTGGACACCATATATTTT